These T cell receptor beta chains were read from a single sample in a study of T cell responses to AZD1222 COVID-19 vaccine. Only in-frame clones appear in the TCRdb table, and some are missing; sequencing was by immunoSEQ multiplex PCR. The sample holds about 260,000 clones, 85% to 95% seen once. Material: peripheral blood, obtained on day 0 of AZD1222 vaccination. The receptors come from an adult in good health. Each CDR3 is given with its conserved first and last residue. The D gene is left open where the match is weak. The size field is filled for only some rows; it gives once, few, many or a size class.

D gene	V gene	J gene	clone size	CDR3 DNA	CDR3 protein
NA	TRBV27	TRBJ1-1	NA	TGTGCCAGCAGTTTCCTCGGCGGGGGCGCGGGAGCTTTCTTT	CASSFLGGGAGAFF
TRBD1	TRBV6-5	TRBJ2-7	NA	TGTGCCAGCAGTATGGACAGGACTCCAACCTACGAGCAGTACTTC	CASSMDRTPTYEQYF
TRBD2	TRBV27	TRBJ2-3	NA	TGTGCCAGCAGTTTATCCTCGGGGCCCATTAGCGGGAGGCGGTCAGATACGCAGTATTTT	CASSLSSGPISGRRSDTQYF
TRBD1	TRBV2	TRBJ2-3	NA	TGTGCCAGTTCACAGGGGGGCCGAGTAGATACGCAGTATTTT	CASSQGGRVDTQYF
NA	TRBV2	TRBJ1-5	NA	TGTGCCAGCAGTGCCTCACCGGGAGGGTTCCAGCATTTT	CASSASPGGFQHF
NA	TRBV18	TRBJ1-2	NA	TGTGCCAGCTCACCAAAACAGGAGACTAACTATGGCTACACCTTC	CASSPKQETNYGYTF
NA	TRBV2	TRBJ2-2	few	TGTGCCAGCAGCACAGGGTTTGCCGGGGAGCTGTTTTTT	CASSTGFAGELFF
NA	TRBV7-3	TRBJ2-2	NA	TGTGCCAGCAGCTTGACGGAGACCGGGGAGCTGTTTTTT	CASSLTETGELFF
NA	TRBV5-4	TRBJ2-2	NA	TGTGCCAGCAGCTCACAGCAGGAGGTGGGGGGCCGGAGGACCGGGGAGCTGTTTTTT	CASSSQQEVGGRRTGELFF
NA	TRBV6-5	TRBJ2-7	NA	TGTGCCAGCAGTTCCGGGGCCGAGCAGTACTTC	CASSSGAEQYF
NA	TRBV9	TRBJ1-2	NA	TGTGCCAGCAGCGTAGTATCGGGGGGCTACACCTTC	CASSVVSGGYTF
NA	TRBV6-5	TRBJ2-2	NA	TGTGCCAGCAGGTGGTACGGGTCGAACACCGGGGAGCTGTTTTTT	CASRWYGSNTGELFF
TRBD2	TRBV30	TRBJ2-5	once	TGTGCCTGGAGTAGTACCGGGACTACAAGAAGACAGACCCAGTACTTC	CAWSSTGTTRRQTQYF
NA	TRBV2	TRBJ1-2	NA	TGTGCCAGCAGTGCCGGGAGTCACTATGGCTACACCTTC	CASSAGSHYGYTF
TRBD2	TRBV27	TRBJ2-1	NA	TGTGCCAGCAGGTCTAGCGGGAGGGCATACAATGAGCAGTTCTTC	CASRSSGRAYNEQFF
TRBD1	TRBV6-5	TRBJ1-2	NA	TGTGCCAGCAGTCCACAGGGGGCAGTTGGCTACACCTTC	CASSPQGAVGYTF
TRBD2	TRBV5-1	TRBJ2-3	NA	TGCGCCAGCAGCCCGGGACTAGCAGCGACCACAGATACGCAGTATTTT	CASSPGLAATTDTQYF
NA	TRBV10-3	TRBJ2-1	few	TGTGCCATCACGACAGACTACAATGAGCAGTTCTTC	CAITTDYNEQFF
NA	TRBV19	TRBJ2-2	NA	TGTGCCAGTAGTTTCCGGGGAGGAAACACCGGGGAGCTGTTTTTT	CASSFRGGNTGELFF
NA	TRBV9	TRBJ1-4	NA	TGTGCCAGCAGCGTAGTACGCCTTGGGTTTAGCGGGGAAAAACTGTTTTTT	CASSVVRLGFSGEKLFF
TRBD1	TRBV9	TRBJ2-7	NA	TGTGCCAGCAGCCGCGGACAGGCCAATTACGAGCAGTACTTC	CASSRGQANYEQYF
NA	TRBV7-2	TRBJ2-3	NA	TGTGCCAGCAGCTTACGTGCGGGCAGCACAGATACGCAGTATTTT	CASSLRAGSTDTQYF
NA	TRBV7-9	TRBJ1-5	NA	TGTGCCAGCAGCCCGACAGGACCCAATCAGCCCCAGCATTTT	CASSPTGPNQPQHF
NA	TRBV6-5	TRBJ1-4	NA	TGTGCCAGCAGATCCACGGGATACACTAATGAAAAACTGTTTTTT	CASRSTGYTNEKLFF
TRBD1	TRBV5-1	TRBJ1-2	NA	TGCGCCAGCAGCGAACAGGGGCTATACTATGGCTACACCTTC	CASSEQGLYYGYTF